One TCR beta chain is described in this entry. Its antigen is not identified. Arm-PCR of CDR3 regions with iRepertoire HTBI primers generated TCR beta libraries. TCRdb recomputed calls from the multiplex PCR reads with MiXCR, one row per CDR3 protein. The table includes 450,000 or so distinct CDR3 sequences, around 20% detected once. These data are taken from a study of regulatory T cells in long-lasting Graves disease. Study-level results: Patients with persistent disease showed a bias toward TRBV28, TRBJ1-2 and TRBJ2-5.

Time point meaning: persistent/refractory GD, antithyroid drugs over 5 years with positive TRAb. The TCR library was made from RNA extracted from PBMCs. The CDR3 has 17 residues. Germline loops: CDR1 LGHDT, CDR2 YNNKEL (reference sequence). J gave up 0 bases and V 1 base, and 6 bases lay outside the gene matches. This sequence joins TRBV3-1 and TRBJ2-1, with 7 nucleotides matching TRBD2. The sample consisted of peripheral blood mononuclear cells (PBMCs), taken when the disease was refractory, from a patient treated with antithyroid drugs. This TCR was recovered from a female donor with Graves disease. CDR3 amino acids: CASSQGGGASSYNEQFF. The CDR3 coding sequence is TGTGCCAGCAGCCAAGGGGGAGGGGCAAGCTCCTACAATGAGCAGTTCTTC.